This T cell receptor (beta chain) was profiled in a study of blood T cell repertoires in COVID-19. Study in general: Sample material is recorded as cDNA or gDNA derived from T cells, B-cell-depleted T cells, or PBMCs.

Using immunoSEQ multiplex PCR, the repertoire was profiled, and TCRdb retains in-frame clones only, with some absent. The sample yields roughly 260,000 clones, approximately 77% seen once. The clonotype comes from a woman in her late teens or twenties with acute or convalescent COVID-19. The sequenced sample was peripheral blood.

The CDR3 bases are TGTGCCAGCAGCTTAAGGGGGAACACTGAAGCTTTCTTT. Translation: CASSLRGNTEAFF. The chain uses TRBV13 and TRBJ1-1; D perhaps matches TRBD1 (5 bases). Trimming left V 2 bases short and J 1 base short, with 5 bases between. Germline assignment: CDR1 PRHDT and CDR2 FYEKMQ (reference sequence). CDR3 size: 13 residues.